This T cell receptor (beta chain) was identified during a study of T cell repertoires in cytomegalovirus infection. Study-wide context: Through public TCR beta signatures, both CMV infection and matching HLA type were indicated.

TCRdb re-derived calls from the reads in MiXCR, one entry per CDR3 protein. The sample lists 800,000 to 950,000 distinct CDR3 sequences, roughly 33% seen once, with about an eighth in the top ten. On this clonotype: What it recognizes is unknown.

CDR1 is SGHTA and CDR2 is FQGNSA in the germline V gene. With 2 bases removed from V and 4 bases from J, the gap between germline ends came to 11 bases. The CDR3 covers 14 residues. The input for sequencing was cultured CD8+ T cells from PBMCs, taken from culture after CMV antigen stimulation. This TCR was recovered from a human donor in good health (CMV status not recorded). Some clones in this sample may be carry-over from other donors' samples. This chain joins TRBV7-2 and TRBJ1-1; D perhaps matches TRBD1 (5 bases). CDR3 nucleotides: TGTGCCAGCAGCTTAATCGAGAGGGGCACTGAAGCTTTCTTT. Protein: CASSLIERGTEAFF.